These 18 T cell receptor beta chains share one sample of origin, sequenced in a study of human T cells and chemical hapten exposure. Total RNA was isolated from unfractionated whole blood. TCRdb re-called the 5' RACE reads with MiXCR, one entry per CDR3 protein. The table shows 81,000 or so distinct CDR3 sequences, with about 7.7% occurring only once. Source of these receptors: a male donor in good health.

As to this clonotype: A read error may be the cause here, since a much bigger clone is one base away. This chain connects TRBV5-1 to TRBJ1-2, with D maybe TRBD1 (5 bases). There are 16 residues in the CDR3. From germline, CDR1 is SGHRS and CDR2 YFSETQ. CDR3 protein: CASSLSRGESNYGDTF. The CDR3 nucleotides read TGCGCCAGCAGCTTGAGTAGGGGCGAATCGAACTATGGCGACACCTTC. The whole variable domain, filled in from reference TRBV5-1 and TRBJ1-2, reads KAGVTQTPRYLIKTRGQQVTLSCSPISGHRSVSWYQQTPGQGLQFLFEYFSETQRNKGNFPGRFSGRQFSNSRSEMNVSTLELGDSALYLCASSLSRGESNYGDTFGSGTRLTVV.

This clonotype came up many times. The genes are TRBV6-1 and TRBJ2-3; 7 bases line up with TRBD2. The V segment lost 8 bases and the J segment 2 bases; nucleotides outside the gene matches: 7. CDR1 is MNHNS and CDR2 is SASEGT in the germline V gene. The CDR3 length is 14 residues. This CDR3 reads CASQTGTTTDTQYF. DNA for the CDR3: TGTGCCAGCCAAACCGGGACTACCACAGATACGCAGTATTTT.

The rearrangement links TRBV4-1 to TRBJ1-1; D is possibly TRBD1 (6 bases). In germline, CDR1 is MGHRA, CDR2 YSYEKL. The V gene lost 5 bases and the J gene lost 2 bases, with 21 bases spanning the gap. This CDR3 has 17 residues. CDR3 in amino acids: CASSGGGTGNRNTEAFF. In DNA form, the CDR3 reads TGCGCCAGCAGCGGAGGGGGAACAGGGAATCGAAACACTGAAGCTTTCTTT.

The chain recombines TRBV2 with TRBJ2-1; 7 bases are shared with TRBD2. The CDR3 runs 14 residues. CDR1 and CDR2 from the germline V gene are SNHLY and FYNNEI. Trimming took 7 bases from V and 8 from J; bases not matched to a gene: 11. The CDR3 reads CASNGEGGPDEQFF. As DNA, the CDR3 is TGTGCCAGCAATGGGGAGGGAGGGCCCGATGAGCAGTTCTTC.

In its sample, this clonotype was seen a few times. The V and J genes are TRBV24-1 and TRBJ1-2; 8 nucleotides match TRBD1. J was trimmed by 8 bases and V by 3 bases; bases with no gene match: 4. Per germline, CDR1 KGHDR and CDR2 SFDVKD. The CDR3 covers 13 residues. Here the CDR3 reads CATSDGQGSGYTF. In DNA, the CDR3 is TGTGCCACCAGTGATGGACAGGGATCCGGCTACACCTTC.

This clonotype was counted only a few times. This chain joins TRBV6-2 or TRBV6-3 and TRBJ2-7; weak D call: TRBD1 (6 bases). The length of the CDR3 is 16 residues. V shed 7 bases and J shed 2 bases, with 21 bases lying between them. CDR1 MNHEY and CDR2 SVGEGT come from the germline V gene. In DNA, the CDR3 is TGTGCCAGCACGTTCGATTGGACAGATGCGACCTACGAGCAGTACTTC. Encoded protein: CASTFDWTDATYEQYF.

The V and J genes are TRBV3-1 and TRBJ2-1; D gene ambiguous. The germline CDR1 and CDR2 sequences are LGHDT and YNNKEL (reference sequence). CDR3 length: 15 residues. V was cut by 6 bases and J by 6 bases, with 18 bases left in between. CDR3 amino acids: CASRISLAVGNEQFF. Here the CDR3 DNA reads TGTGCCAGCAGAATTTCGCTCGCCGTGGGCAATGAGCAGTTCTTC.

The chain is built from TRBV12-3 or TRBV12-4 and TRBJ2-7; 16 positions agree with TRBD2. V lost 6 bases, J lost 2 bases, and 16 bases stayed unmatched. This CDR3 spans 20 amino acids. The CDR3 coding sequence is TGTGCCAGCAGCTCCACCCTGGGACTAGCGGGAGGGCCCCCGACCTACGAGCAGTACTTC. Its translation: CASSSTLGLAGGPPTYEQYF.

This clonotype was observed a few times. The rearrangement joins TRBV6-6 to TRBJ2-7; D gene ambiguous. V was clipped by 7 bases and J by 5 bases, with 6 bases between them. The V gene's germline CDR1 is MNHNY and CDR2 SVGAGI (reference sequence). This CDR3 region has 10 residues. The CDR3 region has the DNA TGTGCCAGCACGCTAGACGAGCAGTACTTC. It yields the protein CASTLDEQYF.

The chain is built from TRBV6-6 and TRBJ1-1; weak D call: TRBD1 (5 bases). The germline CDR1 and CDR2 sequences are MNHNY and SVGAGI (reference sequence). This CDR3 comprises 14 residues. V was pared by 6 bases and J by 7 bases, with 18 bases between. The CDR3 loop is CASSQRTRDGEAFF. CDR3 DNA: TGTGCCAGCAGCCAGAGGACGAGGGACGGTGAAGCTTTCTTT.

This clonotype was detected ten times or more. The germline gene is not matched at one end of the junction; a read error may be the cause. This rearrangement joins TRBV2 to TRBJ1-2; D unclear. This CDR3 has 17 residues. Per germline, CDR1 SNHLY and CDR2 FYNNEI. In DNA form, the CDR3 reads TGTGCCAGCAGCGCCGGTCAAGGTGAACAAAAATTGTATGTCTACACCTTC. Its translation is CASSAGQGEQKLYVYTF.

The chain joins TRBV7-2 to TRBJ1-4, with a possible D match to TRBD1 (6 bases). The CDR3 extends over 16 amino acids. Looked up from germline, CDR1 is SGHTA and CDR2 is FQGNSA. Between the trimmed V and J ends, which lost 5 bases and 4 bases, there was a span of 17 bases. In DNA, the CDR3 is TGTGCCAGCAGCCTACCCGAACAGGGCTTTAATGAAAAACTGTTTTTT. Amino acid sequence: CASSLPEQGFNEKLFF.

To note about this clonotype: With a much larger clone just one base away, this may be a read error. The rearrangement uses TRBV15 and TRBJ2-7; 9 nucleotides align to TRBD1. Germline CDR1 reads LNHNV; CDR2 reads YYDKDF (reference sequence). This CDR3 has 15 residues. CDR3 loop: CATSKVRDRVYEQNF. In nucleotides, the CDR3 is TGTGCCACCAGCAAAGTCCGGGACAGGGTTTACGAGCAGAACTTC.

This clonotype turned up a few times. The rearrangement links TRBV4-3 to TRBJ2-1, with D maybe TRBD1 (6 bases). The germline V gene has CDR1 LGHNA and CDR2 YSLEER. V lost 1 base to trimming and J lost 6 bases, with 13 bases between them. There are 15 residues in the CDR3. DNA for the CDR3: TGCGCCAGCAGCCAAGCCCCAGGGGTGTTCAATGAGCAGTTCTTC. This gives the protein CASSQAPGVFNEQFF.

This chain uses TRBV6-5 with TRBJ1-1; TRBD1 aligns across 8 bases. V shed 6 bases and J 3 bases; nucleotides not matched to a gene: 3. Germline CDR1 MNHEY, CDR2 SVGAGI. CDR3 size: 13 residues. The CDR3 sequence is CASRAQGDTEAFF. The CDR3 DNA is TGTGCCAGCAGGGCACAGGGGGACACTGAAGCTTTCTTT.

This clonotype was observed many times. CDR3 bases: TGTGCCAGCAGCCAAGATGCGGGAGTGTCCTACAATGAGCAGTTCTTC. Its protein is CASSQDAGVSYNEQFF. The rearrangement uses TRBV4-2 and TRBJ2-1; TRBD2 aligns across 7 bases. Germline V gives CDR1 LGHNA, CDR2 YNFKEQ. Germline trimming cut 0 bases from V and 1 base from J; bases unmatched to any gene: 3. The CDR3 spans 16 residues.

The gene calls are TRBV7-6 and TRBJ1-4; no firm D call. Germline V gene sequence: CDR1 SGHVS, CDR2 FNYEAQ. Deletions cut 4 bases from V and 3 bases from J, with 12 bases between. This CDR3 comprises 15 residues. The CDR3 protein is CASSSTNVANEKLFF. The CDR3, as DNA: TGTGCCAGCAGCTCTACCAACGTCGCTAATGAAAAACTGTTTTTT.

This clonotype appeared many times. The chain carries TRBV2 and TRBJ1-5; TRBD1 matches at 9 bases. The CDR3 extends over 15 amino acids. Germline CDR1 and CDR2: SNHLY and FYNNEI. Trimming took 1 base from V and 6 from J; bases not matched to a gene: 4. CDR3 DNA: TGTGCCAGCAGTGAAGTGGGACAGGGTAGTCAGCCCCAGCATTTT. Its translation: CASSEVGQGSQPQHF.